This T cell receptor (beta chain) was sequenced during a study of shared clonotypes between healthy human individuals (dated by TCRdb to between 2020 and 2021). General notes on the study: The cohort comprised a couple of women and a few men aged 18 to 49 years. To estimate repertoire size and how much clonotype sharing occurs between individuals, the study deeply sequenced the blood TCR repertoires of roughly 5 healthy adults. For each donor, CD4 naive and CD4 memory were each run on three plates, CD8 naive on two plates, and CD8 memory on one plate. To increase sequencing depth and limit assay-specific biases, different laboratories used diverse techniques to prepare libraries and sequence TCR repertoires. Per donor, leukapheresis produced somewhere between about 0.8 and 9 billion PBMCs.

Using the deep immunoSEQ assay, multiplex PCR amplified TCR CDR3 regions from genomic DNA. Extracted genomic DNA from each cell subset was distributed evenly across all wells of several immunoSEQ 96-well plates, and each plate was treated as a replicate. For sorted subsets, 200 to 250 ng genomic DNA, equal to tens of thousands of T cell genomes, was loaded into each replicate PCR. Purified libraries were quantified with a Qubit 3.0 fluorometer, sized on a Bioanalyzer 2100, and re-quantified with the KAPA Library Quantification kit. Every immunoSEQ 96-well plate was sequenced on a separate single-read 150-cycle Illumina NextSeq 550 flow cell. The original methods were these. Because the immunoSEQ output held only junctional sequences and lacked quality scores, the filtering could not match the filtering applied to full-length reads. Sequences were annotated with PyIR, a Python wrapper for IgBLAST v1.9, using IMGT germline references to assign V/J genes and CDR3. Reads were filtered out if the reads had weak V/J assignments (E-value above 1e-6), no CDR3, stop codons, out-of-frame junctions, or ambiguous translated residues. V3J clonotypes were defined as sequences sharing an identical inferred V gene, J gene, and CDR3 amino acid sequence. The percentage overlap between two repertoires was calculated by dividing the number of shared unique clonotypes by the size of the smaller repertoire. Repertoire richness was assessed with RTK rarefaction, the Chao1 estimator, and Recon v2.1 estimates of unobserved clonotypes. Generation probabilities for all TCRbeta clonotypes obtained by the gDNA method from several donors were computed using OLGA. As stored in TCRdb, this immuneACCESS dataset retains in-frame rearrangements with V and J assigned. A fraction of the clones does not appear; measured against another copy, unresolved V genes explain less than half of the discrepancy, and the remainder lacks a known reason. The DNA gave D and trimming, while V, J and clone size come from that table. In all, the sample holds approximately 940,000 clones, and 70% to 85% of those were seen once. Around 1.4% of the sample rests with the top ten.

What the study reported, not specific to this receptor: Clonotypes shared by all four sorted-subset donors showed higher generation probabilities than non-shared clonotypes. When several donors were compared, the shared fraction of clonotypes was about 5.2% for naive CD4, 3.5% to 4% for naive CD8, more than 2% for memory CD4, and roughly 0.4% for memory CD8. The genetic and exposure-history diversity represented was limited by the small number of donors. Only blood was sampled, and tissue TCR repertoires likely differ from those in blood. Pairwise subsampling indicated that sequencing depth was expected to affect the degree of clonotype sharing among donors. Rarefaction of sorted-subset datasets indicated incomplete sequencing despite the large sequencing depth. Naive subsets generally had larger estimated clonotype richness than memory subsets did.

About this clone itself: Its antigen target is currently unknown. No qualities accompany the bases; no much larger clone lies one base away.

Healthy HIV-negative adults with no recently reported acute infections or vaccinations were included as donors. Every donor was a Caucasian adult residing in Nashville, Tennessee, USA. CD4+ T cells were enriched by magnetic negative selection; naive cells were then positively selected on CD45RA, and the negative fraction formed the memory subset. Blood was obtained by leukapheresis, after which PBMCs were separated by Ficoll-Histopaque density gradient centrifugation and cryopreserved in liquid nitrogen vapor phase. Analytical flow cytometry was used to check the purity and quantity of each magnetically sorted T cell population. Each sorted fraction had its genomic DNA isolated and then quantified by UV absorbance on a Nanodrop 2000c. CDR1 and CDR2, looked up from the germline V gene, are MNHEY and SVGAGI. Taken from cysteine to phenylalanine, the CDR3 has 16 residues. Only CDR3 DNA is held: 48 bases, read in frame from base 1. Relative to germline, V is missing 0 bases and J is missing 8 bases, with 8 bases of the junction outside any gene match.

This TCR was sampled from a man aged 18 to 35 in good health. The sequenced material came from memory CD4+ T cells sorted from blood. This specimen's cell subset or site label, per the study, means: CD45RA-negative fraction. Recombination connected TRBV6-5 to TRBJ2-1, with 9 bases in between that match TRBD2. CDR3 loop: CASSYSTSLAGYEQFF. The nucleotide sequence reads TGTGCCAGCAGTTACTCGACAAGCCTAGCGGGGTATGAGCAGTTCTTC.